The rows below give T cell receptor beta chains drawn from one sample of a study of T cell repertoires in cytomegalovirus infection. TCRdb ran MiXCR on the reads and lists one entry per CDR3 protein. The sample carries 300,000 or so distinct CDR3 sequences, about 9.2% recorded once. The sequenced sample was PBMCs. The receptors originated from a human donor in good health (CMV status not recorded). Some clones in this sample may be carry-over from other donors' samples. CDR3s include the opening cysteine and the closing phenylalanine or tryptophan. A D gene is named only where the DNA matches it firmly. The listing skips clone size in some rows; elsewhere it reads once, few, many or a size class.

DNA	CDR3	length	size	V	J	D
TGTGCCAGCAGTGACGGCGGGTTGTCGCCCCAGCATTTT	CASSDGGLSPQHF	13	many	TRBV2	TRBJ1-5	.
TGTGCCAGCAGTGAACTGGGTTCCTATGGCTACACCTTC	CASSELGSYGYTF	13	many	TRBV2	TRBJ1-2	.
TGCAGTGCTTGGGTTTCGGGAACTCAAGAGACCCAGTACTTC	CSAWVSGTQETQYF	14	many	TRBV20-1	TRBJ2-5	.
TGTGCCAGCAGTTTAAGGGGGCACACCGGGGAGCTGTTTTTT	CASSLRGHTGELFF	14	many	TRBV28	TRBJ2-2	TRBD1
TGTGCCAGCAGCCCGGTGGATACGCAGTATTTT	CASSPVDTQYF	11	many	TRBV11-2	TRBJ2-3	.
TGTGCCAGCACCCCGGGGCCCCGAGGGGCGGGAAACACCATATATTTT	CASTPGPRGAGNTIYF	16	many	TRBV7-2	TRBJ1-3	.
TGTGCCAGCTCACCACTGACAGGGCCAGAGACCCAGTACTTC	CASSPLTGPETQYF	14	many	TRBV18	TRBJ2-5	TRBD1
TGTGCCAGCAGTGAGGGGGGCTTACCACCCTACAATGAGCAGTTCTTC	CASSEGGLPPYNEQFF	16	many	TRBV25-1	TRBJ2-1	.
TGTGCCAGCAGACATAGCGGGGCGGGAGATACGCAGTATTTT	CASRHSGAGDTQYF	14	many	TRBV7-2	TRBJ2-3	TRBD2
TGTGCCAGCAGCTTGGTACAGGGGGCTGACTATGGCTACACCTTC	CASSLVQGADYGYTF	15	many	TRBV7-2	TRBJ1-2	TRBD1
TGCAGTGCTAGAGATGCGTCAGAGGTAGATACGCAGTATTTT	CSARDASEVDTQYF	14	many	TRBV20-1	TRBJ2-3	.
TGCAGCGTTGTCTGGACCCTGCGGGAGCAGTTCTTC	CSVVWTLREQFF	12	many	TRBV29-1	TRBJ2-1	.
TGCAGTGCTAGAGGGATAGCCGGCACAGATACGCAGTATTTT	CSARGIAGTDTQYF	14	few	TRBV20-1	TRBJ2-3	.
TGCAGTGCTAGAGATCCGGGGAGCTCCTATAATTCACCCCTCCACTTT	CSARDPGSSYNSPLHF	16	.	TRBV20-1	TRBJ1-6	.
TGTGCCAGCAGCCCCTACCCGTCGGGGAACACTGAAGCTTTCTTT	CASSPYPSGNTEAFF	15	many	TRBV7-6	TRBJ1-1	.
TGTGCCAGCAACCAGGAGGGACAGGCTCCCACCGGGGAGCTGTTTTTT	CASNQEGQAPTGELFF	16	many	TRBV19	TRBJ2-2	TRBD1
TGTGCCAGCAGCCGTAACTCAAACACTGAAGCTTTCTTT	CASSRNSNTEAFF	13	many	TRBV7-9	TRBJ1-1	.
TGTGCCAGTAGTATAGTAGCGGGGGACTTACCCTACAATGAGCAGTTCTTC	CASSIVAGDLPYNEQFF	17	many	TRBV19	TRBJ2-1	TRBD2
TGTGCCAGCAACCTCGGGCCAGGCACAGATACGCAGTATTTT	CASNLGPGTDTQYF	14	many	TRBV7-2	TRBJ2-3	.
TGTGCCAGCAGAGGCGGGGGTGCCTACGAGCAGTACTTC	CASRGGGAYEQYF	13	many	TRBV7-6	TRBJ2-7	TRBD2
TGTGCCAGCGGAACTAAGCCGCAGTATTTT	CASGTKPQYF	10	many	TRBV28	TRBJ2-3	.
TGTGCCAGCAGTCCGACAGGGGGGGCGGACATTCAGTACTTC	CASSPTGGADIQYF	14	few	TRBV6-6	TRBJ2-4	TRBD1
TGCAGCGTTGAAGGGGTCGGGACGGCGCAGTATTTT	CSVEGVGTAQYF	12	few	TRBV29-1	TRBJ2-3	.
TGTGCCAGCGGGCATTACACTGAAGCTTTCTTT	CASGHYTEAFF	11	many	TRBV7-9	TRBJ1-1	.
TGTGCCAGCAGTTACTCGAAAGGGCTAGTTTCTGTGCAAGAGACCCAGTACTTC	CASSYSKGLVSVQETQYF	18	many	TRBV6-6	TRBJ2-5	.
TGTGCCAGCAGCACTCAGGGGAGGGATGAGCAGTTCTTC	CASSTQGRDEQFF	13	many	TRBV11-3	TRBJ2-1	.
TGTGGAGGGTGCTTCTCCTCTAGCACAGATACGCAGTATTTT	CGGCFSSSTDTQYF	14	.	TRBV10-3	TRBJ2-3	.
TGTGCCAGCAGAATTACCCCGGGATCCAATCAGCCCCAGCATTTT	CASRITPGSNQPQHF	15	many	TRBV12-3/TRBV12-4	TRBJ1-5	.
TGTGCCAGCACCCCAACAGGGGGGTATGGCTACACCTTC	CASTPTGGYGYTF	13	few	TRBV2	TRBJ1-2	TRBD1
TGCAGCGTTATGAGAGGAACATCTAGCTCGAGCACAGATACGCAGTATTTT	CSVMRGTSSSSTDTQYF	17	few	TRBV29-1	TRBJ2-3	.
TGCAGTGCTAGCGACGGGACGGTCAGCTCCTACAATGAGCAGTTCTTC	CSASDGTVSSYNEQFF	16	.	TRBV20-1	TRBJ2-1	.
TGTGCCAGCAGTGTTGAAAATACGCAGTATTTT	CASSVENTQYF	11	many	TRBV6-2/TRBV6-3	TRBJ2-3	.
TGTGCCAGCAGATATCTTTACAGGGCGGCCGGAAACACCATATATTTT	CASRYLYRAAGNTIYF	16	many	TRBV6-6	TRBJ1-3	.
TGTGCCAGCAGCGAACAGGGTACTGAAGCTTTCTTT	CASSEQGTEAFF	12	many	TRBV2	TRBJ1-1	.
TGTGCCAGCAGCTACCCCCTAGCGGGCGGCACAGATACGCAGTATTTT	CASSYPLAGGTDTQYF	16	many	TRBV28	TRBJ2-3	TRBD2
TGCGCCAGCAGCCCACAGGGCCGGGGTAGCTACAATGAGCAGTTCTTC	CASSPQGRGSYNEQFF	16	few	TRBV4-1	TRBJ2-1	.
TGTGCCAGCAGTTACTCGAGTAGAGACAATAGCAATCAGCCCCAGCATTTT	CASSYSSRDNSNQPQHF	17	many	TRBV6-6	TRBJ1-5	.
TGTGCCAGCTCTCCGGGACAGCGGAGCACAGATACGCAGTATTTT	CASSPGQRSTDTQYF	15	few	TRBV18	TRBJ2-3	TRBD1
TGTGCCAGCAGACCTACGGAGGTCACTGAAGCTTTCTTT	CASRPTEVTEAFF	13	few	TRBV2	TRBJ1-1	.
TGTGCCAGCAGCCAACGGGGTACCGGGGCTAATGAAAAACTGTTTTTT	CASSQRGTGANEKLFF	16	few	TRBV3-1	TRBJ1-4	.
TGTGCCAGCAGCCAAGGGAGGGGGCCTTCGATGTTCTTC	CASSQGRGPSMFF	13	many	TRBV14	TRBJ2-1	.
TGCAGTGCTAGTTGGGGGGCCTTCACCGGGGAGCTGTTTTTT	CSASWGAFTGELFF	14	few	TRBV20-1	TRBJ2-2	.
TGTGCCAGTAGTATGCTGTACAATGAGCAGTTCTTC	CASSMLYNEQFF	12	.	TRBV19	TRBJ2-1	.
TGTGCCAGCTCACCACAGGGGGGACAGGGCGGATCGAGAAACATTCAGTACTTC	CASSPQGGQGGSRNIQYF	18	few	TRBV18	TRBJ2-4	TRBD1
TGTGCCAGCAGTGGGGGCAATGAGCAGTTCTTC	CASSGGNEQFF	11	many	TRBV7-2	TRBJ2-1	.
TGTGCCAGCAGCCCGACTAGCGGGGGGGAAGAAAACATTCAGTACTTC	CASSPTSGGEENIQYF	16	many	TRBV7-9	TRBJ2-4	TRBD2
TGTGCCAGCAGCTCGCCTCGACAGGGTTGGGAAGAGACCCAGTACTTC	CASSSPRQGWEETQYF	16	.	TRBV5-6	TRBJ2-5	TRBD1
TGCGCCAGCAGCTTGGCCCCGCAGGGGGGCAATGAGCAGTTCTTC	CASSLAPQGGNEQFF	15	few	TRBV5-1	TRBJ2-1	.